This T cell receptor beta chain was sequenced for a study of CD8+CD57+ T cells in acquired aplastic anemia. For the study at large: Roughly 3.2 ug was the average amount of DNA from sorted CD4+ and CD8+ cells. The study obtained about 9.9 million reads on average for CD4+ cells from healthy donors.

The template used for profiling TCR beta VDJ and CDR3 was genomic DNA. MiXCR, applied by TCRdb to the reads, yields one record per CDR3 protein. The sample has approximately 65,000 distinct CDR3 sequences, over 45% seen once; the top ten hold 2% to 3%. With respect to this clonotype: The junction does not match germline at one end; this may be a read error.

The receptor was derived from a human donor in good health, serving as a control. The specimen sequenced was sorted CD4+, CD8+, or CD8+CD57+ T cells (not recorded which) from PBMCs.

The CDR3 is CASSLTYGGGAYNEQFF. The CDR3 nucleotides are TGTGCCAGCAGCTTAACGTACGGCGGGGGGGCCTATAATGAGCAGTTCTTC. The V gene is TRBV7-3, the J gene TRBJ2-1, with 9 bases matching TRBD2. The germline CDR1 and CDR2 sequences are SGHTA and FQGTGA. The CDR3 has 17 residues.